Listed here are 28 T cell receptor beta chains from one sample, sequenced in a study of T cell repertoires in cytomegalovirus infection. No cognate antigen is known for these TCRs. TCRdb recomputed calls from the reads with MiXCR, one row per CDR3 protein. The data show some 800,000 distinct CDR3 sequences, 30% to 35% seen once. Sequencing used cultured CD8+ T cells from PBMCs, obtained from culture after CMV antigen stimulation. The receptors were sampled from a human donor in good health (CMV status not recorded). Some clones in this sample may be carry-over from other donors' samples.

This clonotype has only a few counts. This CDR3 reads CASSLGIRQTYEQYF. The CDR3 DNA reads as TGTGCCAGCAGCTTAGGGATCAGACAGACTTACGAGCAGTACTTC. The chain recombines TRBV7-6 with TRBJ2-7, with D possibly being TRBD1 (5 bases). From germline, CDR1 is SGHVS and CDR2 FNYEAQ. This CDR3 comprises 15 residues. Trimming removed 1 base from V and 4 bases from J, with 14 bases in between.

V and J are TRBV12-3 or TRBV12-4 and TRBJ1-1, with TRBD1 as a possible D gene (5 bases). Trimming removed 7 bases at V and 12 bases at J, with 21 bases between. The CDR3 covers 13 residues. CDR3 protein: CASTTHTGGGPFF. The DNA of the CDR3 is TGTGCCAGCACCACTCATACCGGGGGGGGTCCTTTCTTT.

The sample holds many counts of this clonotype. The rearrangement uses TRBV5-4 and TRBJ2-2, with 10 bases identical to TRBD1. Germline V gene sequence: CDR1 SGHNT, CDR2 YYREEE (reference sequence). CDR3 size: 17 residues. Unmatched junction bases numbered 6, after V lost 4 bases and J lost 0 bases. In nucleotides, the CDR3 is TGTGCCAGCAGCATGGACAGGGGGACCGCGAACACCGGGGAGCTGTTTTTT. Protein: CASSMDRGTANTGELFF.

This clonotype was seen only a few times. The chain employs TRBV12-3 or TRBV12-4 and TRBJ2-2; D perhaps matches TRBD2 (5 bases). The length of the CDR3 is 16 residues. Trimming took 3 bases from V and 6 from J, leaving 17 bases between them. The CDR3 is CASSLVPGSPAGELFF. The CDR3 DNA follows: TGTGCCAGCAGTTTGGTCCCGGGATCGCCAGCCGGGGAGCTGTTTTTT.

This clonotype was counted between two and nine times. The genes are TRBV9 and TRBJ1-3; D gene uncertain. Germline values: CDR1 SGDLS, CDR2 YYNGEE. V was shortened by 1 base and J by 0 bases, with 8 bases between the two germline ends. The CDR3 has 15 amino acids. As DNA, the CDR3 is TGTGCCAGCAGCGTATTCGAGGCCTCTGGAAACACCATATATTTT. Protein product: CASSVFEASGNTIYF.

The J gene is TRBJ1-2, the V gene TRBV4-1, with 7 bases matching TRBD1. Germline-derived CDR1 and CDR2 are MGHRA and YSYEKL. V shed 3 bases, J shed 6 bases, and the junction held 10 bases outside the gene matches. This CDR3 has 15 residues. The CDR3 DNA follows: TGCGCCAGCAGCCAGGTGTACGGACAGGTCGATGGCTACACCTTC. Translation: CASSQVYGQVDGYTF.

The J gene is TRBJ2-3, the V gene TRBV27; D not resolved. Germline loops: CDR1 MNHEY, CDR2 SMNVEV (reference sequence). The V gene lost 2 bases and the J gene lost 0 bases, with 12 bases spanning the gap. This CDR3 is 16 amino acids long. The CDR3 protein is CASSLRSQLSTDTQYF. The CDR3 bases are TGTGCCAGCAGTTTAAGGTCGCAACTCAGCACAGATACGCAGTATTTT.

This chain links TRBV7-6 with TRBJ2-1, with D possibly being TRBD2 (6 bases). The CDR3 is 16 amino acids. Germline V lookup: CDR1 SGHVS, CDR2 FNYEAQ. V was shortened by 5 bases and J by 7 bases, with 21 bases between the two germline ends. The CDR3 spells CASSPKGFPGENEQFF. Here the CDR3 DNA reads TGTGCCAGCAGCCCTAAGGGCTTTCCGGGGGAGAATGAGCAGTTCTTC.

This clonotype has a handful of counts. The chain recombines TRBV7-9 with TRBJ1-3, with D possibly TRBD1 on 6 matching bases. V lost 5 bases to trimming and J lost 4 bases, with 18 bases between them. The CDR3 totals 16 residues. The germline V gene has CDR1 SEHNR and CDR2 FQNEAQ (reference sequence). The CDR3 loop is CASSPPLGGAGNTIYF. CDR3 bases: TGTGCCAGCAGCCCACCACTGGGGGGCGCCGGAAACACCATATATTTT.

This clonotype was observed many times. The chain uses TRBV27 and TRBJ1-1; no clear D. The CDR3 spans 13 residues. The germline gives CDR1 MNHEY, CDR2 SMNVEV (reference sequence). V lost 6 bases and J lost 1, with 9 bases in between. DNA for the CDR3: TGTGCCAGCAGCCGGACGGCGAACACTGAAGCTTTCTTT. Protein product: CASSRTANTEAFF.

The chain links TRBV2 to TRBJ1-2, with a tentative D call TRBD1 (6 bases). The germline CDR1 and CDR2 sequences are SNHLY and FYNNEI. The CDR3 runs 14 residues. Trimming took 1 base from V and 6 from J, leaving 12 bases between them. Here the CDR3 DNA reads TGTGCCAGCAGTGAAGGGCAGGGGCGGGATGGCTACACCTTC. Translation: CASSEGQGRDGYTF.

This clonotype was seen more than once but under ten times. The chain joins TRBV20-1 to TRBJ1-6, with a possible D match to TRBD1 (5 bases). The V end lost 3 bases, the J end lost 9 bases, and 18 bases lay between the germline ends. Germline-derived CDR1 and CDR2 are DFQATT and SNEGSKA (reference sequence). The CDR3 extends over 15 amino acids. The CDR3 sequence is CSASLSGGGGSPLHF. CDR3 in DNA: TGCAGTGCTAGCCTCTCGGGGGGTGGCGGTTCACCCCTCCACTTT.

This clonotype has ten or more counts. The gene calls are TRBV7-9 and TRBJ2-7; D may be TRBD1 or TRBD2 (5 bases each). The germline CDR1 and CDR2 sequences are SEHNR and FQNEAQ (reference sequence). This CDR3 has 13 residues. Deletions cut 6 bases from V and 3 bases from J, with 12 bases between. CDR3 region: CASSPTRGYEQYF. The DNA for the CDR3 is TGTGCCAGCAGTCCTACGAGGGGCTACGAGCAGTACTTC.

This clonotype was picked up a small number of times. The genes are TRBV6-1 and TRBJ2-7; D possibly matches TRBD1 or TRBD2 (7 bases each). V was pared by 7 bases and J by 2 bases, with 18 bases between. This CDR3 comprises 15 residues. Germline CDR1 reads MNHNS; CDR2 reads SASEGT. The CDR3 sequence: CASKREGDSAYEQYF. CDR3 bases: TGTGCCAGCAAGAGGGAGGGGGACAGCGCCTACGAGCAGTACTTC.

The chain carries TRBV27 and TRBJ2-3; TRBD2 is a possible D gene (5 bases). The V gene lost 7 bases and the J gene lost 2 bases, with 16 bases spanning the gap. Germline CDR1 reads MNHEY; CDR2 reads SMNVEV (reference sequence). CDR3 size: 15 residues. CDR3 coding DNA: TGTGCCAGCAACCTCCGAGGGCAGACCACAGATACGCAGTATTTT. It codes for CASNLRGQTTDTQYF.

This sequence joins TRBV6-2 or TRBV6-3 and TRBJ2-7, with D possibly TRBD1 on 6 matching bases. CDR3 length: 17 residues. Germline V gives CDR1 MNHEY, CDR2 SVGEGT. V lost 2 bases and J 1 base, leaving 18 bases between the germline ends. In nucleotides, the CDR3 is TGTGCCAGCAGTTACAATCCACAGGGACGAGGGTCCTACGAGCAGTACGTC. This translates into CASSYNPQGRGSYEQYV.

This chain connects TRBV19 to TRBJ1-1; D gene unclear. The CDR3 totals 12 residues. The V gene's germline CDR1 is LNHDA and CDR2 SQIVND (reference sequence). V lost 10 bases, J lost 4 bases, and 13 bases lay in between. CDR3 DNA: TGTGCCATTCGTGGGGTCGGCACTGAAGCTTTCTTT. Amino acids: CAIRGVGTEAFF.

This sequence joins TRBV13 and TRBJ2-7, with D perhaps being TRBD1 or TRBD2 (6 bases each). There are 12 residues in the CDR3. CDR1 is PRHDT and CDR2 is FYEKMQ in the germline V gene (reference sequence). V was cut by 8 bases and J by 1 base, with 9 bases left in between. The CDR3 reads CASGGTSYEQYF. The DNA for the CDR3 is TGTGCCAGCGGGGGGACATCCTACGAGCAGTACTTC.

This clonotype was counted a few times. The CDR3 is CASSRGQALNTEAFF. The CDR3 DNA is TGTGCCAGCAGCCGGGGACAGGCTTTGAACACTGAAGCTTTCTTT. V is TRBV7-9 and J is TRBJ1-1; 8 bases match TRBD1. V was clipped by 5 bases and J by 0 bases; unmatched bases: 5. In germline, CDR1 is SEHNR, CDR2 FQNEAQ (reference sequence). This CDR3 has 15 residues.

The chain recombines TRBV7-6 with TRBJ2-1; TRBD2 matches 8 bases. Germline V CDR1 and CDR2: SGHVS, FNYEAQ. With V trimmed by 8 bases and J by 4 bases, 7 bases remained unmatched. This CDR3 is 14 amino acids long. In nucleotides, the CDR3 is TGTGCCAGCGGCCGGGGGGGAGGATACAATGAGCAGTTCTTC. It is translated as CASGRGGGYNEQFF.

The chain joins TRBV6-1 to TRBJ2-6; D is uncertain. CDR1 is MNHNS and CDR2 is SASEGT in the germline V gene. The CDR3 totals 17 residues. V lost 1 base and J lost 4, with 14 bases in between. CDR3 DNA sequence: TGTGCCAGCAGTGAAGATGGGGTCACTGCCGGGGCCAACGTCCTGACTTTC. It codes for CASSEDGVTAGANVLTF.

V usage is TRBV12-3 or TRBV12-4 and J usage is TRBJ2-7, with D hard to call. Trimming took 1 base from V and 4 from J, leaving 11 bases between them. The CDR3 runs to 14 residues. The DNA of the CDR3 is TGTGCCAGCAGTTTAGTAGGTAATTCGTACGAGCAGTACGTC. It encodes CASSLVGNSYEQYV.

This clonotype was counted ten times or more. In DNA form, the CDR3 reads TGTGCCAGCAGCTTAGCGGGGGGCCCCACAGATACGCAGTATTTT. This sequence encodes CASSLAGGPTDTQYF. The gene calls are TRBV7-6 and TRBJ2-3, with D perhaps assigned TRBD1 or TRBD2 (6 bases each). The CDR3 has 15 amino acids. CDR1 is SGHVS, CDR2 FNYEAQ, per germline. The ends were cut back, 0 bases at V and 2 bases at J, with 9 bases in the middle.

The chain recombines TRBV10-3 with TRBJ1-1; the D gene is possibly TRBD1 (5 bases). Between the trimmed V and J ends, which lost 5 bases and 0 bases, there was a span of 7 bases. Per the germline V gene, CDR1 is ENHRY and CDR2 is SYGVKD. This CDR3 is 13 amino acids long. Here the CDR3 DNA reads TGTGCCATCAGTAGGACAATGAACACTGAAGCTTTCTTT. As protein: CAISRTMNTEAFF.

There are a few counts of this clonotype. This sequence joins TRBV5-4 and TRBJ2-4, with TRBD1 matching 9 bases. Germline V gives CDR1 SGHNT, CDR2 YYREEE (reference sequence). V lost 4 bases to trimming and J lost 2 bases; unmatched junction nucleotides: 7. The CDR3 has 16 residues. CDR3 nucleotides: TGTGCCAGCAGCCCGGGACAGGGTGTAACCAAAAACATTCAGTACTTC. Translated: CASSPGQGVTKNIQYF.

This clonotype has a count of ten or more. CDR3 loop: CASSPTIMTGFSYGYTF. The DNA for the CDR3 is TGTGCCAGCAGTCCTACTATTATGACAGGCTTTAGCTATGGCTACACCTTC. The chain combines TRBV6-1 with TRBJ1-2; weak D call: TRBD1 (6 bases). The CDR3 has 17 amino acids. Germline CDR1 reads MNHNS; CDR2 reads SASEGT. The V and J ends lost 5 bases and 4 bases respectively, with 23 bases between them.

This clonotype was found a few times. This chain links TRBV7-9 with TRBJ1-3, with TRBD1 matching 7 bases. Germline values: CDR1 SEHNR, CDR2 FQNEAQ (reference sequence). V shed 1 base and J 2 bases; nucleotides not matched to a gene: 2. The CDR3 loop spans 15 amino acids. CDR3 in amino acids: CASSLEGGPGNTIYF. The DNA for the CDR3 is TGTGCCAGCAGCTTAGAAGGGGGCCCTGGAAACACCATATATTTT.

This clonotype was detected only a few times. This chain uses TRBV12-3 or TRBV12-4 with TRBJ1-5; TRBD1 agrees at 7 bases. Trimming cost V 0 bases and J 2 bases; bases outside gene matches: 4. The CDR3 loop spans 16 amino acids. The CDR3 DNA reads TGTGCCAGCAGTTTAGCCAGGGGGATTGGCAATCAGCCCCAGCATTTT. Translated: CASSLARGIGNQPQHF.